This is a list of T cell receptor beta chains from one sample in a study of blood T cell repertoires in COVID-19. Data came from immunoSEQ multiplex PCR; TCRdb stores just in-frame clones and leaves some out. The sample comprises about 110,000 clones, 76% of which are singletons, and about 6.3% rests with the top ten. Sequences were obtained from peripheral blood. The source of these receptors is a man older than 75 with COVID-19, enrolled during active disease. Each CDR3 is given with its conserved first and last residue. Each record gives: clone size, D gene, V gene, J gene, CDR3 protein, CDR3 DNA. A D gene is named only where the DNA matches it firmly. Only part of the rows carry a size: once, few, many, or a class if the clone is expanded.

>once|-|TRBV19|TRBJ2-5
CASSIDTGQETQYF
TGTGCCAGTAGTATAGACACAGGCCAAGAGACCCAGTACTTC
>-|TRBD2|TRBV4-3|TRBJ2-7
CASSQDSGLAQIYEQYF
TGCGCCAGCAGCCAAGATAGCGGACTAGCCCAGATCTACGAGCAGTACTTC
>-|TRBD1|TRBV27|TRBJ2-5
CASSFQGQLGETQYF
TGTGCCAGCAGTTTTCAGGGACAGCTCGGGGAGACCCAGTACTTC
>once|-|TRBV2|TRBJ2-7
CASSEGFAGTVGQYF
TGTGCCAGCAGTGAAGGGTTCGCGGGGACGGTAGGGCAGTACTTC
>-|TRBD2|TRBV7-8|TRBJ2-3
CASSREGETDTQYF
TGTGCCAGCTCCCGGGAGGGGGAAACAGATACGCAGTATTTT
>many|-|TRBV2|TRBJ2-7
CASSESRVSSYEQYF
TGTGCCAGCAGTGAATCCAGGGTTAGCTCCTACGAGCAGTACTTC
>-|-|TRBV19|TRBJ1-1
CASSIRMNTEAFF
TGTGCCAGTAGTATACGTATGAACACTGAAGCTTTCTTT
>-|-|TRBV10-3|TRBJ2-7
CAIRRDYEPQYF
TGTGCCATCAGAAGAGACTACGAGCCCCAGTACTTC
>-|-|TRBV27|TRBJ2-1
CASSISGGSYNEQFF
TGTGCCAGCAGTATCAGCGGAGGATCCTACAATGAGCAGTTCTTC
>-|-|TRBV29-1|TRBJ1-4
CSVVGSPNEKLFF
TGCAGCGTTGTGGGCAGCCCTAATGAAAAACTGTTTTTT
>-|TRBD1|TRBV5-1|TRBJ1-2
CASSQGGTGDNYGYTF
TGCGCCAGCAGCCAGGGCGGGACAGGAGATAACTATGGCTACACCTTC
>-|-|TRBV2|TRBJ1-4
CASRSGTPNEKLFF
TGTGCCAGCAGATCCGGGACACCTAATGAAAAACTGTTTTTT
>-|-|TRBV11-2|TRBJ1-1
CASSPRTLGVPEAFF
TGTGCCAGCAGCCCGAGGACACTTGGGGTCCCTGAAGCTTTCTTT
>-|TRBD1|TRBV19|TRBJ1-5
CASSMYRGNQPQHF
TGTGCCAGTAGTATGTACAGGGGAAATCAGCCCCAGCATTTT
>-|TRBD1|TRBV7-2|TRBJ1-1
CASSLEGQGGTEAFF
TGTGCCAGCAGCTTAGAGGGACAGGGTGGGACTGAAGCTTTCTTT
>-|TRBD1|TRBV28|TRBJ1-1
CASSLETGTAFF
TGTGCCAGCAGTTTAGAGACAGGGACCGCTTTCTTT
>-|-|TRBV20-1|TRBJ1-3
CSASGGNTIYF
TGCAGTGCTTCTGGCGGAAACACCATATATTTT
>-|-|TRBV5-6|TRBJ2-7
CASSFGLPSSYEQYF
TGTGCCAGCAGCTTCGGACTCCCGAGCTCCTACGAGCAGTACTTC
>-|TRBD1|TRBV11-1|TRBJ2-1
CASSLTGTGTYNEQFF
TGTGCCAGCAGCTTGACCGGGACAGGGACCTACAATGAGCAGTTCTTC
>few|-|TRBV3-1/TRBV3-2|TRBJ2-5
CASSQVNLKETQYF
TGTGCCAGCAGCCAAGTCAACTTGAAGGAGACCCAGTACTTC
>-|-|TRBV2|TRBJ1-6
CASSELRQTRSPLHF
TGTGCCAGCAGTGAACTTCGGCAGACTCGGTCACCCCTCCACTTT
>-|TRBD2|TRBV15|TRBJ2-2
CATSRLAGLRGELFF
TGTGCCACCAGCAGACTAGCGGGATTGCGCGGGGAGCTGTTTTTT
>-|TRBD2|TRBV7-2|TRBJ2-3
CASSPIAGTSDTQYF
TGTGCCAGCAGCCCAATAGCGGGAACCTCAGATACGCAGTATTTT
>-|-|TRBV24-1|TRBJ1-1
CATASRGYTEAFF
TGTGCCACCGCTTCGAGAGGTTACACTGAAGCTTTCTTT
>-|-|TRBV5-6|TRBJ2-5
CASSLAGGPETQYF
TGTGCCAGCAGCTTGGCCGGGGGTCCGGAGACCCAGTACTTC
>-|-|TRBV11-2|TRBJ1-1
CASSLGGVEAFF
TGTGCCAGCAGCTTGGGGGGGGTTGAAGCTTTCTTT
>-|-|TRBV9|TRBJ1-2
CASSVLEDSPFYGYTF
TGTGCCAGCAGCGTACTCGAAGACAGCCCCTTTTATGGCTACACCTTC
>-|-|TRBV5-1|TRBJ1-6
CASSEGTLSPLHF
TGCGCCAGCAGCGAGGGGACACTCTCACCCCTCCACTTT
>-|-|TRBV7-9|TRBJ2-7
CASSLATYVLDEQYF
TGTGCCAGCAGCTTAGCCACCTACGTCCTGGACGAGCAGTACTTC
>-|-|TRBV5-6|TRBJ1-6
CASSFIRRGLWTPLHF
TGTGCCAGCAGCTTCATTAGACGGGGACTTTGGACACCCCTCCACTTT
>-|TRBD2|TRBV11-2|TRBJ2-5
CASSLFLASGNQETQYF
TGTGCCAGCAGCTTATTTTTGGCTAGCGGGAACCAAGAGACCCAGTACTTC
>-|TRBD1|TRBV18|TRBJ1-2
CASSPARGQEGYTF
TGTGCCAGCTCACCCGCCAGGGGGCAAGAGGGCTACACCTTC
>-|TRBD1|TRBV6-5|TRBJ2-7
CASSYRGTGGDEQYF
TGTGCCAGCAGTTATCGAGGGACAGGGGGCGACGAGCAGTACTTC
>-|TRBD1|TRBV15|TRBJ2-7
CATSRGTGFSYEQYF
TGTGCCACCAGCAGAGGGACAGGGTTTTCCTACGAGCAGTACTTC
>-|TRBD2|TRBV5-1|TRBJ2-1
CASSSKRGAWSEQFF
TGCGCCAGCAGCTCAAAGCGGGGGGCATGGAGTGAGCAGTTCTTC
>-|TRBD2|TRBV18|TRBJ2-7
CASSPLGAGDQYEQYF
TGTGCCAGCTCACCCCTCGGCGCGGGAGATCAGTACGAGCAGTACTTC
>-|TRBD2|TRBV4-1|TRBJ2-5
CASSPRLAGTQVGETQYF
TGCGCCAGCAGCCCCAGACTAGCGGGAACCCAGGTCGGAGAGACCCAATACTTC
>-|TRBD1|TRBV6-6|TRBJ2-5
CASSYEGQGETQYF
TGTGCCAGCAGTTATGAGGGACAGGGGGAGACCCAGTACTTC
>-|TRBD1|TRBV6-5|TRBJ1-1
CASILPGTGVAFF
TGTGCCAGCATCCTACCCGGGACAGGGGTCGCTTTCTTT
>once|TRBD2|TRBV7-9|TRBJ2-5
CASGLAGETQYF
TGTGCCAGCGGACTAGCGGGAGAGACCCAGTACTTC
>-|TRBD1|TRBV18|TRBJ1-2
CASSRDRGRDGYTF
TGTGCCAGCTCGCGGGACAGGGGGCGAGATGGCTACACCTTC
>-|-|TRBV5-5|TRBJ1-5
CASSGGGGNQPQHF
TGTGCCAGCAGCGGGGGGGGCGGTAATCAGCCCCAGCATTTT
>-|-|TRBV6-5|TRBJ2-7
CASSLTSLPYEQYF
TGTGCCAGCAGCCTGACTAGTCTTCCCTACGAGCAGTACTTC